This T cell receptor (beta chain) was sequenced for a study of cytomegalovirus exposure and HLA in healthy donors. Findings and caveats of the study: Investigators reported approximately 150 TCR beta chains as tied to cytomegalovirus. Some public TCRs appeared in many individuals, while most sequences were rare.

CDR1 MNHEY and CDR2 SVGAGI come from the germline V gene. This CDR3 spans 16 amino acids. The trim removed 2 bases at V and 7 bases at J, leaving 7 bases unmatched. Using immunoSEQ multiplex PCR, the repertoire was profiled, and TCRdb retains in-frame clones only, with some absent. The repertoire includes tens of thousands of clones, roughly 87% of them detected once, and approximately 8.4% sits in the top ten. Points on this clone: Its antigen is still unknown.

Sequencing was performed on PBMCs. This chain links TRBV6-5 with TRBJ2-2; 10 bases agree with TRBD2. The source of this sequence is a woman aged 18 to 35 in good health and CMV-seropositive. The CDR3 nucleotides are TGTGCCAGCAGTTACGTTAGCGGGGGGAACTACGGGGAGCTGTTTTTT. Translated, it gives CASSYVSGGNYGELFF.